This T cell receptor (beta chain) was identified in a study of T-cell memory formation after mild COVID-19. As for the study in general: Each donor largely had its own TCR clusters.

The CDR3 is 16 residues long. Germline V gives CDR1 ENHRY, CDR2 SYGVKD. J was trimmed by 4 bases and V by 3 bases; bases with no gene match: 8. Comments on this clonotype: Its antigen is not identified.

MiXCR, applied by TCRdb to the 5' RACE reads, yields one record per CDR3 protein. This sample carries hundreds of thousands of distinct CDR3 sequences, about a fifth of them seen once, and the ten largest clones take roughly 8.1%. Broader study findings: CD8+ contracting clones occupied EMRA, while CD4+ ones occupied mainly CM and EM.

The receptor was isolated from an adult woman who had mild COVID-19 (a few samples of this study predate the infection). Cell type and time point are not known. Sequenced input: PBMCs or a T cell subset sorted from them (not recorded which). The chain carries TRBV10-3 and TRBJ1-2; TRBD1 agrees at 10 bases. The CDR3: CAISDDRGHLSYGYTF. The DNA of the CDR3 is TGTGCCATCAGTGATGACAGGGGGCATTTGAGCTATGGCTACACCTTC.